This T cell receptor (beta chain) was recorded in a study of OX40 agonist ivuxolimab in advanced cancers. Regarding the complete study: Ivuxolimab, which targeted the costimulatory receptor OX40 (CD134), was an agonistic, fully human IgG2 monoclonal antibody. Intravenous ivuxolimab was administered to patients every 2 weeks at six dose levels: 0.01, 0.1, 0.3, 1.5, 3 and 10 mg/kg. Of the approximately 54 patients in dose escalation, approximately 20 had hepatocellular carcinoma, some 15 had melanoma, 9 had renal cell carcinoma and 9 had head and neck cancer. A male proportion of roughly 80% and a mean age of approximately 58 years, ranging from roughly 23 to 79, were recorded for the dose-escalation cohort. Patients were allowed to have had prior anti-PD-1, anti-PD-L1 or anti-CTLA-4 therapy, and 40% of the dose-escalation patients had previously received checkpoint inhibitors. Partial responses occurred in three dose-escalation patients: two with cutaneous melanoma and one with hepatocellular carcinoma. Peripheral TCRbeta sequencing aimed to test whether ivuxolimab altered TCR sequence diversity and caused clonal T-cell expansion. The paper reports the monotherapy dose-escalation portion (N of about 54 patients) of the phase I ivuxolimab trial.

Remarks on this clone: Its antigen remains undetermined. Base qualities are missing; no much larger clone stands one base away.

V is cut by 5 bases and J by 11 bases, and the space between the germline ends is 10 bases. CDR1 and CDR2 are drawn from the germline V gene: MDHEN, SYDVKM. The CDR3 spans 11 residues, from the cysteine through the phenylalanine. Only the CDR3 region is kept as DNA, spanning 33 bases read in frame from base 1. Genomic DNA was extracted from sorted cells for sequencing of the TCRbeta CDR3 region. The immunoSEQ Assay was used to sequence the TCRbeta CDR3 regions. TCRdb provides this immuneACCESS table in a form limited to in-frame rearrangements. Some clones are lacking; in checked studies, under half of them reflect an unresolved V gene, and why the rest are absent is not known. This sample gives 77,000 or so clones in total; 86% of them show up just once. Approximately 0.72% of the sample is in the top ten clones. Results the study describes overall, beyond this receptor: The antigen specificity of the clonally expanded peripheral T cells was not determined. At doses of 0.1 to 3.0 mg/kg, clonal expansion of both CD4+ and CD8+ T cells in blood was seen between baseline and week 6. Low levels of normalized T-cell clonal expansion were also seen in some patients who did not respond. After ivuxolimab, expanded clones were on average more numerous among CD8+ T cells than among CD4+ T cells. Partial responders in the 0.1-3.0 mg/kg groups had among the lowest normalized peripheral clonal expansion, especially among CD8+ T cells.

Patients with a history of autoimmune disease or receiving systemic immunosuppression were excluded from the trial. Peripheral blood for TCR sequencing was drawn from every dose cohort at baseline, at cycle 4 day 1 and at cycle 7 day 1. Samples came from an open-label, multicenter, first-in-human phase I dose-escalation trial of ivuxolimab. Adults with locally advanced or metastatic melanoma, renal cell, hepatocellular, or head and neck squamous cell carcinoma were enrolled in the trial. Before TCR sequencing, CD4+ T cells and CD8+ T cells from peripheral blood were sorted into separate populations.

The sequencing used CD4+ or CD8+ T cells sorted from blood, collected in a trial of the OX40 agonist ivuxolimab. The rearranged segments are TRBV28 and TRBJ1-5, with TRBD1 tentatively as D gene (5 bases match). This TCR came from an adult with an advanced solid tumor such as melanoma, head and neck, liver or kidney cancer. Here the CDR3 is given as CASSGGLAQHF. The sequence in DNA is TGTGCCAGCAGTGGGGGGTTGGCCCAGCATTTT.